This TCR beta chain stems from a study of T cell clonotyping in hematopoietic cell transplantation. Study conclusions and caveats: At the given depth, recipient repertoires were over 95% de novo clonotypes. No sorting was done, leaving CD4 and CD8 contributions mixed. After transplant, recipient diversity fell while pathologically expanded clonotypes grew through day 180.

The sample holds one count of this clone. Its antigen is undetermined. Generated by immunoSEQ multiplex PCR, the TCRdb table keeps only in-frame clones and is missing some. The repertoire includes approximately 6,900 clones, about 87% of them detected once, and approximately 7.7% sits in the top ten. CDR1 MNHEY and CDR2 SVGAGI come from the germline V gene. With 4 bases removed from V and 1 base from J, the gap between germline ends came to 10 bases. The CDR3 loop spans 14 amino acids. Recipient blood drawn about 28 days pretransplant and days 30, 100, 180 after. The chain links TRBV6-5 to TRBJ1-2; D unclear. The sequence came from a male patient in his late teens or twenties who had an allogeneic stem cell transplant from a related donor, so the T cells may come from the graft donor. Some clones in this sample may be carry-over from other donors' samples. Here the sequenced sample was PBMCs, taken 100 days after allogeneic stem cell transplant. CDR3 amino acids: CASSSPGSNYGYTF. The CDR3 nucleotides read TGTGCCAGCAGTTCCCCCGGCAGTAACTATGGCTACACCTTC.